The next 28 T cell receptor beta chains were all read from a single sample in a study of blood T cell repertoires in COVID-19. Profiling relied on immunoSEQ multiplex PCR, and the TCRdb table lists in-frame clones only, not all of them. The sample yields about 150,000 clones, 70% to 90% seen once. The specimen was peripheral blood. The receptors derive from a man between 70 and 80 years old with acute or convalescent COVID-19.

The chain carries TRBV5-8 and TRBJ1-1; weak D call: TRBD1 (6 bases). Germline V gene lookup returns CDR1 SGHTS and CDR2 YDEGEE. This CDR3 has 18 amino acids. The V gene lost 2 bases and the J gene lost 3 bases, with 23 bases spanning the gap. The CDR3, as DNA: TGTGCCAGCAGCTTTCGGGTTTTCGGGGGGCTTGCCGACACTGAAGCTTTCTTT. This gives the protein CASSFRVFGGLADTEAFF.

The CDR3 DNA follows: TGCGCCAGCAGCTTGGAGCCAGCGGGCCCCCAAAGGATCTCCTACGAGCAGTACTTC. It encodes CASSLEPAGPQRISYEQYF. This chain connects TRBV5-1 to TRBJ2-7, with a tentative D call TRBD2 (6 bases). Trimming left V 0 bases short and J 0 bases short, with 22 bases between. This CDR3 contains 19 residues. Germline lookup yields CDR1 SGHRS and CDR2 YFSETQ.

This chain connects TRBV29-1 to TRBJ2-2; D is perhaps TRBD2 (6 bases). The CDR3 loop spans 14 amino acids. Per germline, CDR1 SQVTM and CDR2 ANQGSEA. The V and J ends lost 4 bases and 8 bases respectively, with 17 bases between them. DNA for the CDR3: TGCAGCGTTGCGACGACTAGTTTCGTGGGGGAGCTGTTTTTT. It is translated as CSVATTSFVGELFF.

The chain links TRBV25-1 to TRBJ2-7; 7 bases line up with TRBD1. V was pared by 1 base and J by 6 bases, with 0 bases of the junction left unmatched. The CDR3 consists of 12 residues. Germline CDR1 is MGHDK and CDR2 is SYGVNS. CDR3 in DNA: TGTGCCAGCAGTGAATGGGACAGCGAGCAGTACTTC. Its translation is CASSEWDSEQYF.

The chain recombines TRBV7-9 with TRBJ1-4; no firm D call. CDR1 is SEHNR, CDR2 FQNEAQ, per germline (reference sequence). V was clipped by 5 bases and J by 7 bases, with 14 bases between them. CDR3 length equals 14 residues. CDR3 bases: TGTGCCAGCAGCGCGACCCCCTCGGGTGAAAAACTGTTTTTT. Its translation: CASSATPSGEKLFF.

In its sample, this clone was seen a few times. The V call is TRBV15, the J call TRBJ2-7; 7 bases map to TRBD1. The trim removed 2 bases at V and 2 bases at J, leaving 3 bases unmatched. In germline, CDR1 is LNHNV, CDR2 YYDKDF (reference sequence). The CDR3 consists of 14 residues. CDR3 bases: TGTGCCACCAGCAGAAGACAGGGAACCTACGAGCAGTACTTC. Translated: CATSRRQGTYEQYF.

CDR3 sequence (DNA): TGTGCCAGCAGTTACGTGACTATCAATCAGCCCCAGCATTTT. This translates into CASSYVTINQPQHF. The chain links TRBV6-5 to TRBJ1-5; D unresolved. Trimming pared 2 bases from V and 3 bases from J, leaving 8 bases between. The CDR3 sequence is 14 residues long. Germline V CDR1 and CDR2: MNHEY, SVGAGI.

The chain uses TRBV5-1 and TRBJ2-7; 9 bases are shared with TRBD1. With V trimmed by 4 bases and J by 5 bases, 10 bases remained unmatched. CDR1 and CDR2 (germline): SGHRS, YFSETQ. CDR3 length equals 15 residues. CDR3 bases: TGCGCCAGCAGCCTCCTCGGGACAGGGTCTGACGAGCAGTACTTC. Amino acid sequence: CASSLLGTGSDEQYF.

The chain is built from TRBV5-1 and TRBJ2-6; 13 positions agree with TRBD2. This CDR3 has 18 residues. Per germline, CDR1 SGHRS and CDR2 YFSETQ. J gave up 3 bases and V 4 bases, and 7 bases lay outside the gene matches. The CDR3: CASSTGLAGVFGANVLTF. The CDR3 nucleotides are TGCGCCAGCAGCACCGGACTAGCGGGAGTTTTTGGGGCCAACGTCCTGACTTTC.

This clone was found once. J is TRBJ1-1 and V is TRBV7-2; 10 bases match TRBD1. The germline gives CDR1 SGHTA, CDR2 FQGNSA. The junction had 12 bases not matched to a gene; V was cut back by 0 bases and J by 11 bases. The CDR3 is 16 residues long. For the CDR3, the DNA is TGTGCCAGCAGCTTAGCGTGGGGACAGGGGATGTCGAACGCTTTCTTT. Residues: CASSLAWGQGMSNAFF.

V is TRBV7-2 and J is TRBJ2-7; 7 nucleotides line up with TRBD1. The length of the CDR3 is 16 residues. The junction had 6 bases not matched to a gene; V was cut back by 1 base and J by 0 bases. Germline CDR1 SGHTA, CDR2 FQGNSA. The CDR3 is CASSLEGTASSYEQYF. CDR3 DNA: TGTGCCAGCAGCTTAGAGGGGACAGCCAGCTCCTACGAGCAGTACTTC.

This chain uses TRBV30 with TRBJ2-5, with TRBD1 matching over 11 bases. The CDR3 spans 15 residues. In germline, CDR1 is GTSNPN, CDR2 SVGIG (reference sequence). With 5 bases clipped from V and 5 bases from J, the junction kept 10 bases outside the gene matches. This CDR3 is CAWGQRTGGGETQYF. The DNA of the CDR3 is TGTGCCTGGGGCCAGAGGACAGGGGGCGGCGAGACCCAGTACTTC.

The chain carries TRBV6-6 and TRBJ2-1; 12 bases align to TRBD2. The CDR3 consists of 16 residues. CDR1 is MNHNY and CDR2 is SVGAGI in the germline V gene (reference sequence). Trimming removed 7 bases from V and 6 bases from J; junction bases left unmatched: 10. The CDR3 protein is CASTPNRLAGVNEQFF. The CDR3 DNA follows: TGTGCCAGCACCCCTAACCGACTAGCGGGAGTCAATGAGCAGTTCTTC.

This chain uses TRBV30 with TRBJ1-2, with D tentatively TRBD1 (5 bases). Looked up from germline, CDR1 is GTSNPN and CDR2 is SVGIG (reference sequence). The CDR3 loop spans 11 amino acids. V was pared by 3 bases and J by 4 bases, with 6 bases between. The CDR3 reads CAWRQGYGYTF. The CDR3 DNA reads TGTGCCTGGAGGCAGGGCTATGGCTACACCTTC.

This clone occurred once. The CDR3 DNA is TGTGCCAGCAGCCAAGGGGAGGGTGCCTACGAGCAGTACTTC. Translation: CASSQGEGAYEQYF. This rearrangement joins TRBV4-2 to TRBJ2-7; TRBD2 matches at 7 bases. Trimming took 1 base from V and 2 from J; bases not matched to a gene: 2. The germline V gene has CDR1 LGHNA and CDR2 YNFKEQ. This CDR3 comprises 14 residues.

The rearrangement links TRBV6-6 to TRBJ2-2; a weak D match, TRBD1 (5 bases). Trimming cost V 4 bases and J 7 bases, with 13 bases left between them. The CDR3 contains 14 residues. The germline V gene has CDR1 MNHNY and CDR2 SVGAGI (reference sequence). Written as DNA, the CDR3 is TGTGCCAGCAGTTCCTCAGGCAGGGTCGGGGAGCTGTTTTTT. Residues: CASSSSGRVGELFF.

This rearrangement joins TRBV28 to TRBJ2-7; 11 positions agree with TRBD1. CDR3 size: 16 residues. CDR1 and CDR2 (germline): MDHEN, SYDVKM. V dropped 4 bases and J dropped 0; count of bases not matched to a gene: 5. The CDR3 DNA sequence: TGTGCCAGCAGTTCATGGGACAGGGGGGCCTCCTACGAGCAGTACTTC. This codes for CASSSWDRGASYEQYF.

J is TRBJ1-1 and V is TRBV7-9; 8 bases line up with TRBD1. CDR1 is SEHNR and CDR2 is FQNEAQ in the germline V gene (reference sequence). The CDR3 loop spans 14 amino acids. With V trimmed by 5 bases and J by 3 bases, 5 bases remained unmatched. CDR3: CASSGDRRHTEAFF. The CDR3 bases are TGTGCCAGCAGCGGGGACAGGAGGCACACTGAAGCTTTCTTT.

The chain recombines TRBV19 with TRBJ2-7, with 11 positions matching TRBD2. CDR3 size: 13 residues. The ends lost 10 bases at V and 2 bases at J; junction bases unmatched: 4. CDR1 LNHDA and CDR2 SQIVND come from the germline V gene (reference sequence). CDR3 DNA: TGTGCCAATCCGGGACTAGCGGCCTACGAGCAGTACTTC. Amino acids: CANPGLAAYEQYF.

The CDR3: CSVGGTGGTDTQYF. Here the CDR3 DNA reads TGCAGCGTTGGCGGGACAGGGGGCACAGATACGCAGTATTTT. The rearrangement joins TRBV29-1 to TRBJ2-3; 10 nucleotides agree with TRBD1. Trimming cost V 4 bases and J 1 base; bases outside gene matches: 2. This CDR3 comprises 14 residues. CDR1 and CDR2 from the germline V gene are SQVTM and ANQGSEA.

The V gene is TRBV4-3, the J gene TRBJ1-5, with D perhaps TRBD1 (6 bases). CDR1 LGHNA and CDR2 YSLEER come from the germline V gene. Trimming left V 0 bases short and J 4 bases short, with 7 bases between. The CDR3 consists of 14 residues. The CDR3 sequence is CASSQDRGNQPQHF. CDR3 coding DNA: TGCGCCAGCAGCCAAGACAGGGGTAATCAGCCCCAGCATTTT.

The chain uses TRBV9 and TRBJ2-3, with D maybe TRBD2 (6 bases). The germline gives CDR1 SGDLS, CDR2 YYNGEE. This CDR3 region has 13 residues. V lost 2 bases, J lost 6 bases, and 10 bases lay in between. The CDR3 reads CASSVAAGDTQYF. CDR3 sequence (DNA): TGTGCCAGCAGCGTGGCAGCGGGTGATACGCAGTATTTT.

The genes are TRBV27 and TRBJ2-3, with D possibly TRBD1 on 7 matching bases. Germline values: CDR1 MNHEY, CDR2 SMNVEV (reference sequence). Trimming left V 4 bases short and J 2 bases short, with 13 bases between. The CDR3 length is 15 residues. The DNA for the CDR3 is TGTGCCAGCAGTTCCCCAGGGGGGATCACAGATACGCAGTATTTT. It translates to CASSSPGGITDTQYF.

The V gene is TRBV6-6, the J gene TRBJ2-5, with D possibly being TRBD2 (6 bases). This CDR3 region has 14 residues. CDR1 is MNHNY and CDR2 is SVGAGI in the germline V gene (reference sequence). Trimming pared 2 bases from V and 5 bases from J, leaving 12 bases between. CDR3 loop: CASSYPGVRETQYF. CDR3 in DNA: TGTGCCAGCAGTTACCCGGGGGTCAGGGAGACCCAGTACTTC.

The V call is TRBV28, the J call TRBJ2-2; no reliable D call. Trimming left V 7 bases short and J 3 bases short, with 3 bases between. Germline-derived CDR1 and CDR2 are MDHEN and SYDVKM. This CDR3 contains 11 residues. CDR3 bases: TGTGCCAGCACGTACACCGGGGAGCTGTTTTTT. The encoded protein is CASTYTGELFF. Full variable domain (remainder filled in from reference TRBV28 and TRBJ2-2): DVKVTQSSRYLVKRTGEKVFLECVQDMDHENMFWYRQDPGLGLRLIYFSYDVKMKEKGDIPEGYSVSREKKERFSLILESASTNQTSMYLCASTYTGELFFGEGSRLTVL.

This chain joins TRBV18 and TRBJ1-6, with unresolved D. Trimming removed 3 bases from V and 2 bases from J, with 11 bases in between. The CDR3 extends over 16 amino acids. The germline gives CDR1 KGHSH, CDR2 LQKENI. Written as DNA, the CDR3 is TGTGCCAGCTCACCGTCCTCGGTGCCCTATAATTCACCCCTCCACTTT. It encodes CASSPSSVPYNSPLHF.

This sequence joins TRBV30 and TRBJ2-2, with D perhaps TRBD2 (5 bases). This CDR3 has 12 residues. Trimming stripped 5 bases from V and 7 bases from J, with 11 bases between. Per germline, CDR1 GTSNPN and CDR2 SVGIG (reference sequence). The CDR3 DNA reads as TGTGCCTGGGAGGAACGGGGCGGGGAGCTGTTTTTT. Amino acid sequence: CAWEERGGELFF.

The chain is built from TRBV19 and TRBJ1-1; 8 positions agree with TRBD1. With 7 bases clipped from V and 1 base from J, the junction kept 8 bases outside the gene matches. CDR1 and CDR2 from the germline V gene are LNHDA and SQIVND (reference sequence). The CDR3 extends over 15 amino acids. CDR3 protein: CASTPGGTGNTEAFF. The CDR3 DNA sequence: TGTGCCAGTACTCCAGGGGGGACAGGGAACACTGAAGCTTTCTTT.